This TCR beta chain was observed in a study of T cell responses to AZD1222 COVID-19 vaccine. Notes on the study in general: Nearly half of spike-specific TCRs reportedly go after variant regions that carry no mutations. Among the donors, most were white British and more were female, and clonal diversity was possibly underestimated. Spike-spanning, vaccine-associated CD4 TCRs were dominant at 160-218 and 743-854. Spike-specific TCR repertoires showed rising breadth and depth after two AZD1222 doses.

This clone was counted only a few times. Its antigen is currently unknown. TCRdb keeps only in-frame clones here, not all; method: immunoSEQ multiplex PCR. In the table there are under 150,000 clones, 80% to 90% of which are singletons. The CDR3 is 14 residues long. After removal of 6 bases from V and 1 base from J, the junction contained 6 bases not matched to a gene. CDR1 MDHEN and CDR2 SYDVKM come from the germline V gene. The chain uses TRBV28 and TRBJ2-7; 7 bases match TRBD1. The sequence was collected from an adult in good health. The starting material was peripheral blood, obtained on day 0 of AZD1222 vaccination. This CDR3 reads CASSKTGRSYEQYF. The CDR3 DNA reads TGTGCCAGCAGCAAGACAGGGCGATCCTACGAGCAGTACTTC.